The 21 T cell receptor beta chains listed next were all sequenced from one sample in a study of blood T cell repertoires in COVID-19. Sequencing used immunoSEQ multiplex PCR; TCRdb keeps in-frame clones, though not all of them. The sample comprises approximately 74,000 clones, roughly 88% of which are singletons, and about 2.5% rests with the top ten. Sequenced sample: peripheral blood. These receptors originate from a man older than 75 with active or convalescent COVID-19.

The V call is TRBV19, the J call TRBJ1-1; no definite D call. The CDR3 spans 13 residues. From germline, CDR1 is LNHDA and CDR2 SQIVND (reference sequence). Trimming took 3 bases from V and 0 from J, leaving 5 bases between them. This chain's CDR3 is CASSIQMNTEAFF. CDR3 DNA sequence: TGTGCCAGTAGTATCCAGATGAACACTGAAGCTTTCTTT.

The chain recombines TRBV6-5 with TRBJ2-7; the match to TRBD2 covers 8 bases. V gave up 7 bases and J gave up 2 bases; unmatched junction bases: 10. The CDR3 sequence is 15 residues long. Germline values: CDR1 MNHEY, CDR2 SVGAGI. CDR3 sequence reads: CASNPAGGQTYEQYF. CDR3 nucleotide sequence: TGTGCCAGCAATCCTGCGGGGGGCCAGACCTACGAGCAGTACTTC.

CDR3 coding DNA: TGTGCCAGCAGCGAGAGGGGGATGGCGTATCCCTACGAGCAGTACTTC. Translation: CASSERGMAYPYEQYF. The chain recombines TRBV9 with TRBJ2-7, with D possibly being TRBD1 (6 bases). The CDR3 runs to 16 residues. CDR1 SGDLS and CDR2 YYNGEE come from the germline V gene. The V end lost 3 bases, the J end lost 2 bases, and 18 bases lay between the germline ends.

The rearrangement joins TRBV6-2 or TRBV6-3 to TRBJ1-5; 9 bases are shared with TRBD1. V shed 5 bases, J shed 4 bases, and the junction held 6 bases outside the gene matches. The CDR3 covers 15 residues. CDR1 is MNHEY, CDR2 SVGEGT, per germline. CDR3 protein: CASSPGTGINQPQHF. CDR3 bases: TGTGCCAGCAGTCCGGGGACAGGGATAAATCAGCCCCAGCATTTT.

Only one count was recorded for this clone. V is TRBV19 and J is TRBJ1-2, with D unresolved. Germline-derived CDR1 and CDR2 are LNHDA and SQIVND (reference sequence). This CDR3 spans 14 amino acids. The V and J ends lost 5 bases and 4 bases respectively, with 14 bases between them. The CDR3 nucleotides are TGTGCCAGTAGTGACGCCGGGAGCATCTATGGCTACACCTTC. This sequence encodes CASSDAGSIYGYTF. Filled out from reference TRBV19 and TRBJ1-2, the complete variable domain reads DGGITQSPKYLFRKEGQNVTLSCEQNLNHDAMYWYRQDPGQGLRLIYYSQIVNDFQKGDIAEGYSVSREKKESFPLTVTSAQKNPTAFYLCASSDAGSIYGYTFGSGTRLTVV.

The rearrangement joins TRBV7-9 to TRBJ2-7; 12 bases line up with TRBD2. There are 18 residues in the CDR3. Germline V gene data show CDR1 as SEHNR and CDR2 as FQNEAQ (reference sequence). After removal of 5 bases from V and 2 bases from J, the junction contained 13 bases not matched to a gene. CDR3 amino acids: CASSATSGGPNGAYEQYF. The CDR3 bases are TGTGCCAGCAGCGCCACTAGCGGGGGGCCTAATGGCGCCTACGAGCAGTACTTC.

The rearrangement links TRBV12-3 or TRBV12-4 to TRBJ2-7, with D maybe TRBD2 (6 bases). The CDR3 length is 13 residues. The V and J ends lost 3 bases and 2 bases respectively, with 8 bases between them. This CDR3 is CASSFGGAYEQYF. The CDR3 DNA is TGTGCCAGCAGTTTCGGAGGGGCCTACGAGCAGTACTTC.

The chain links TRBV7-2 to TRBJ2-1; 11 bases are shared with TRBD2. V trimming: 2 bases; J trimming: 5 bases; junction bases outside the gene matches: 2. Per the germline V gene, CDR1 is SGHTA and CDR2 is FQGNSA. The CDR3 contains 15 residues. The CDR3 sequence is CASSLLAGGHNEQFF. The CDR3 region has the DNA TGTGCCAGCAGCTTACTAGCGGGAGGACACAATGAGCAGTTCTTC. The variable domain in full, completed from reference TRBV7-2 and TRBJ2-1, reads GAGVSQSPSNKVTEKGKDVELRCDPISGHTALYWYRQSLGQGLEFLIYFQGNSAPDKSGLPSDRFSAERTGGSVSTLTIQRTQQEDSAVYLCASSLLAGGHNEQFFGPGTRLTVL.

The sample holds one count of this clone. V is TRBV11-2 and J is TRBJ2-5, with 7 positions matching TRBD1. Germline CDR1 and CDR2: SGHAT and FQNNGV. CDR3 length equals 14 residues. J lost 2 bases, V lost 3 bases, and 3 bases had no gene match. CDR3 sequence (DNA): TGTGCCAGCAGCTTTACAGGGGATCAAGAGACCCAGTACTTC. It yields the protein CASSFTGDQETQYF.

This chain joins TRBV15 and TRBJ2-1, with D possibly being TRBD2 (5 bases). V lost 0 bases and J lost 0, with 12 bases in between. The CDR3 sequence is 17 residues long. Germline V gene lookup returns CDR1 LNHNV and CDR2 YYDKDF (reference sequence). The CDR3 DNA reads TGTGCCACCAGCAGAGATCGGGGTCAGCGCTCCTACAATGAGCAGTTCTTC. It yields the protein CATSRDRGQRSYNEQFF.

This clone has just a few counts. In nucleotides, the CDR3 is TGTGCCAGCAGTTCCAGGGTCACTGAAGCTTTCTTT. It translates to CASSSRVTEAFF. The chain carries TRBV6-5 and TRBJ1-1; TRBD1 is a possible D gene (5 bases). Germline CDR1 reads MNHEY; CDR2 reads SVGAGI. V shed 4 bases and J shed 4 bases, with 7 bases lying between them. This CDR3 is 12 amino acids long.

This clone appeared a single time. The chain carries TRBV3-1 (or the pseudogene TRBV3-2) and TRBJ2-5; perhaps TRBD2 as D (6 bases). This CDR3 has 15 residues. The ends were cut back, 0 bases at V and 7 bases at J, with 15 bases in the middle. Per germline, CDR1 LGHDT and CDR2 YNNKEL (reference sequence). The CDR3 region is CASSQDTGGYGTQYF. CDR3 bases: TGTGCCAGCAGCCAAGATACAGGAGGGTACGGGACCCAGTACTTC.

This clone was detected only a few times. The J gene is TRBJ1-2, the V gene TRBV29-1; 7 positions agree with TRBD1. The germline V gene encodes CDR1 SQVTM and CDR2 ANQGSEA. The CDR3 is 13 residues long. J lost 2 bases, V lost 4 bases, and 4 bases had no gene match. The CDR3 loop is CSVAQTGNYGYTF. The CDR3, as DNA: TGCAGCGTTGCACAGACAGGGAACTATGGCTACACCTTC.

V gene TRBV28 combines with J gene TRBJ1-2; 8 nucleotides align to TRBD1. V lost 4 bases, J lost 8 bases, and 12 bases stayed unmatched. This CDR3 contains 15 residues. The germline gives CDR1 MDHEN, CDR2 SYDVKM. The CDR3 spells CASSSLSRGRSGYTF. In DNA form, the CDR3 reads TGTGCCAGCAGTTCCCTTAGCAGGGGGCGCAGCGGCTACACCTTC.

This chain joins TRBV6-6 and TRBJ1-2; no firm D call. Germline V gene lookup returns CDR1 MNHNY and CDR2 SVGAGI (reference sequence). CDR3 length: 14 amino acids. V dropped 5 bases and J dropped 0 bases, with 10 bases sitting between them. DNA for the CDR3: TGTGCCAGCAGTCGCGGGGTTACTAACTATGGCTACACCTTC. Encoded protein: CASSRGVTNYGYTF.

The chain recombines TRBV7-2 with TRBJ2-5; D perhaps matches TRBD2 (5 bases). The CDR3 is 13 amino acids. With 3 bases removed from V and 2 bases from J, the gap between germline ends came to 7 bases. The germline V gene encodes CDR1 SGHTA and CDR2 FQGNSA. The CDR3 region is CASSLRVQETQYF. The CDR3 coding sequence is TGTGCCAGCAGCTTGAGGGTTCAAGAGACCCAGTACTTC. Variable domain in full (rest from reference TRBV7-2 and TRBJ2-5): GAGVSQSPSNKVTEKGKDVELRCDPISGHTALYWYRQSLGQGLEFLIYFQGNSAPDKSGLPSDRFSAERTGGSVSTLTIQRTQQEDSAVYLCASSLRVQETQYFGPGTRLLVL.

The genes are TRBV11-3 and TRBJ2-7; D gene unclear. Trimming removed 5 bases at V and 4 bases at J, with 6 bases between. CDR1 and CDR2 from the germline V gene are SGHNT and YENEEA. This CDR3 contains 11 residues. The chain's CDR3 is CASSQLYEQYF. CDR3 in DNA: TGTGCCAGCAGCCAGTTATACGAGCAGTACTTC.

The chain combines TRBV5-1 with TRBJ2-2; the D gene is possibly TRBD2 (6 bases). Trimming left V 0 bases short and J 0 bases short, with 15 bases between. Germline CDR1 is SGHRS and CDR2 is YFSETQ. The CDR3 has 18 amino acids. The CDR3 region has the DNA TGCGCCAGCAGCTTGGCCCCCCGGGGGACTCCGAACACCGGGGAGCTGTTTTTT. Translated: CASSLAPRGTPNTGELFF.

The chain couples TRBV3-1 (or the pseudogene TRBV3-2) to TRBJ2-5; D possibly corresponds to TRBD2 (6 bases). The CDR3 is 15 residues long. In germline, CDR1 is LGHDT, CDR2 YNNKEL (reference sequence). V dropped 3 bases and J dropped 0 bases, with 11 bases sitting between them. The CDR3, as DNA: TGTGCCAGCAGCCACCCCCGCGGGGACCAAGAGACCCAGTACTTC. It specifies CASSHPRGDQETQYF.

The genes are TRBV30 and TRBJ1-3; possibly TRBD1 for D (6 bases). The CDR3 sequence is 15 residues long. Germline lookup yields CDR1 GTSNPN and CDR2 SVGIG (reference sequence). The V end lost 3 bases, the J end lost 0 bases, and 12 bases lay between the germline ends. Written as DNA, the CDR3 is TGTGCCTGGAGATACGGGACACCCTCTGGAAACACCATATATTTT. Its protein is CAWRYGTPSGNTIYF. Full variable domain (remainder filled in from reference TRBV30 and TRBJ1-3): SQTIHQWPATLVQPVGSPLSLECTVEGTSNPNLYWYRQAAGRGLQLLFYSVGIGQISSEVPQNLSASRPQDRQFILSSKKLLLSDSGFYLCAWRYGTPSGNTIYFGEGSWLTVV.

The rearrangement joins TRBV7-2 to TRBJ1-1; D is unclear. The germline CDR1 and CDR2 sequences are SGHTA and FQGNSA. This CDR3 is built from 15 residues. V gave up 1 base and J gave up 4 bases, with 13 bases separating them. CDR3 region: CASSLDRARGTEAFF. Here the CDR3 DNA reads TGTGCCAGCAGCTTAGATAGGGCTCGGGGCACTGAAGCTTTCTTT.